The rows below give T cell receptor beta chains drawn from one sample of a study of T cell repertoires in cytomegalovirus infection. TCRdb re-derived calls from the reads in MiXCR, one entry per CDR3 protein. The sample includes about 500,000 distinct CDR3 sequences, roughly a third of them seen just once. Their cognate antigens are unknown. The source material was cultured PBMCs, sampled from culture after CMV antigen stimulation. The source of these receptors is a human donor in good health (CMV status not recorded). Some clones in this sample may be carry-over from other donors' samples. The CDR3 runs from the conserved cysteine through the conserved F or W. Fields, in order: CDR3 length, V gene, D gene, clone size, J gene, CDR3 protein, CDR3 DNA. D genes are given only for firm matches. The size of a clone is reported for some rows only, either as once, few or many, or as a class for expanded clones.

>16|TRBV5-1|TRBD2|-|TRBJ2-3
CASSSSGRVATDTQYF
TGCGCCAGCAGCTCCAGCGGGAGGGTCGCCACAGATACGCAGTATTTT
>13|TRBV18|-|-|TRBJ1-4
CASSLQAGEKLFF
TGTGCCAGCTCTTTACAGGCGGGTGAAAAACTGTTTTTT
>15|TRBV7-2|TRBD1|few|TRBJ2-3
CASSFTQGLTDTQYF
TGTGCCAGCAGCTTTACACAGGGGCTCACAGATACGCAGTATTTT
>14|TRBV7-9|-|few|TRBJ2-3
CASSLGTAADTQYF
TGTGCCAGCAGCTTAGGGACTGCCGCAGATACGCAGTATTTT
>18|TRBV7-6|TRBD2|many|TRBJ2-3
CASTLGGGSGTGTDTQYF
TGTGCCAGCACCCTAGGGGGGGGTAGCGGGACGGGCACAGATACGCAGTATTTT
>18|TRBV4-1|-|-|TRBJ2-7
CASSQEMAAGLSSYEQYF
TGCGCCAGCAGCCAAGAGATGGCGGCGGGATTGAGCTCCTACGAGCAGTACTTC
>16|TRBV6-1|TRBD1|few|TRBJ1-1
CASRTGYERGNTEAFF
TGTGCCAGCAGGACAGGGTATGAAAGGGGGAACACTGAAGCTTTCTTT
>15|TRBV7-9|-|few|TRBJ2-1
CASSPAEGSYNEQFF
TGTGCCAGCAGCCCCGCGGAGGGCTCCTACAATGAGCAGTTCTTC
>16|TRBV6-5|TRBD2|-|TRBJ2-2
CASSYPGGRNTGELFF
TGTGCCAGCAGTTACCCGGGCGGGAGGAACACCGGGGAGCTGTTTTTT
>17|TRBV7-8|TRBD1|many|TRBJ2-6
CASSPSDRGAGANVLTF
TGTGCCAGCAGCCCCTCGGACAGGGGGGCCGGGGCCAACGTCCTGACTTTC
>15|TRBV20-1|TRBD1|few|TRBJ2-1
CSARDRDRGYNEQFF
TGCAGTGCTAGAGATCGGGACAGGGGGTACAATGAGCAGTTCTTC
>14|TRBV12-3/TRBV12-4|-|few|TRBJ1-1
CASRDGNPNAEAFF
TGTGCCAGCAGGGACGGGAACCCCAACGCTGAAGCTTTCTTT